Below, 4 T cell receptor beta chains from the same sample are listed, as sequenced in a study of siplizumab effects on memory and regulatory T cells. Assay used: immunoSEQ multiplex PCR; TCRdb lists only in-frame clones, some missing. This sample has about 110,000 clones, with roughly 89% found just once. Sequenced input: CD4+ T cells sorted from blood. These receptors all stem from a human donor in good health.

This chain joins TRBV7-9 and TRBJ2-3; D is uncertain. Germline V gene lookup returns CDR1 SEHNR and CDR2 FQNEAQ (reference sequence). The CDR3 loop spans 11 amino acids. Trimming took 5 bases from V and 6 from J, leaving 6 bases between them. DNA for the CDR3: TGTGCCAGCAGCCCACTCGATACGCAGTATTTT. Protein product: CASSPLDTQYF. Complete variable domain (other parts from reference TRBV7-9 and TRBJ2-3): DTGVSQNPRHKITKRGQNVTFRCDPISEHNRLYWYRQTLGQGPEFLTYFQNEAQLEKSRLLSDRFSAERPKGSFSTLEIQRTEQGDSAMYLCASSPLDTQYFGPGTRLTVL.

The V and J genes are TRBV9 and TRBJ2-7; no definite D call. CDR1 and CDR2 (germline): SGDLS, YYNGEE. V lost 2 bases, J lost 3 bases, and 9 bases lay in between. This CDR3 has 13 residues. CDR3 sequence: CASSVALGYEQYF. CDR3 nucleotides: TGTGCCAGCAGCGTGGCCTTAGGCTACGAGCAGTACTTC.

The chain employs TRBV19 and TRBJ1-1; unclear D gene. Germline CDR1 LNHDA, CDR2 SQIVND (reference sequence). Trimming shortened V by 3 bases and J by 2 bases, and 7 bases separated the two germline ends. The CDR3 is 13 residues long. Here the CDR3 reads CASSMVRNTEAFF. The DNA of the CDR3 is TGTGCCAGTAGTATGGTCAGAAACACTGAAGCTTTCTTT.

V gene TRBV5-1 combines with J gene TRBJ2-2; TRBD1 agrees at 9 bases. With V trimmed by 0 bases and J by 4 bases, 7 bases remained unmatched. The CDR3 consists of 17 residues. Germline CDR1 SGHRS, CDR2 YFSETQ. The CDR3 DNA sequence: TGCGCCAGCAGCTTGGATTTCGTGACAGGGGGCACCGGGGAGCTGTTTTTT. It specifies CASSLDFVTGGTGELFF.